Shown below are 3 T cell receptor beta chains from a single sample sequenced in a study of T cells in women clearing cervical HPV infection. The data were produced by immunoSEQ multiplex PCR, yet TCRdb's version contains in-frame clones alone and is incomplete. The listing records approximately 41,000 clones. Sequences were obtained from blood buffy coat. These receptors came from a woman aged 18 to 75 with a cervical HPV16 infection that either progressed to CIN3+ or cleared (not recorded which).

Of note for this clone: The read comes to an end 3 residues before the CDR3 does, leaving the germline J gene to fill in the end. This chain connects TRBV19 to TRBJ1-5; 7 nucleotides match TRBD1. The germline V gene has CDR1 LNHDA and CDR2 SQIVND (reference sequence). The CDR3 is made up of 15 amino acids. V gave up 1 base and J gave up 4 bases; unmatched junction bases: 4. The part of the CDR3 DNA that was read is TGTGCCAGTAGTATAGCGTCAGGGGGGAATCAGCCC. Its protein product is CASSIASGGNQP. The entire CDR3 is CASSIASGGNQPQHF.

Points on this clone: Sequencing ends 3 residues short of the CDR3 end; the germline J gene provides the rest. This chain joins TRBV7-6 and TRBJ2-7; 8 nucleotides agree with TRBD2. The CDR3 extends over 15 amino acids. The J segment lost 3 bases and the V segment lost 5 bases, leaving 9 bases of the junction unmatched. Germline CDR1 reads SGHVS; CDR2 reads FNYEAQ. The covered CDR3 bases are TGTGCCAGCAGCAAAACTAGCGGCTCCATCTACGAG. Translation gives CASSKTSGSIYE. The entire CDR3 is CASSKTSGSIYEQYF.

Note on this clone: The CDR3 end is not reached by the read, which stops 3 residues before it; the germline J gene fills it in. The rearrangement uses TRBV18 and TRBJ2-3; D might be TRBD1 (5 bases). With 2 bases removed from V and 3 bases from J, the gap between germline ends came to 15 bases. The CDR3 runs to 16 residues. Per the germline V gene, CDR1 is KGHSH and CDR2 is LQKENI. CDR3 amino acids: CASSPKNLGRTDTQYF. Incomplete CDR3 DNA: TGTGCCAGCTCACCAAAGAATTTGGGGCGTACAGATACG.